The clone carrying this TCR beta chain was found a few times. The length of the CDR3 is 15 residues. Germline-derived CDR1 and CDR2 are GTSNPN and SVGIG (reference sequence). Unmatched junction bases numbered 5, after V lost 2 bases and J lost 4 bases. This sample was taken from a study of T cells in Graves' hyperthyroidism and ophthalmopathy. Amplified TCR beta CDR3 regions came from RNA transcripts. The HTBI primer set was used in a first-round RT-PCR of the TCR CDR3. One entry per CDR3 protein, called by TCRdb with MiXCR from the multiplex PCR reads. The sample includes 300,000 to 450,000 distinct CDR3 sequences, approximately 14% seen only once; the top ten take approximately 9.9%.

Sequencing was carried out using blood. This sequence was found in a woman aged 55-70 years with Graves' hyperthyroidism. The chain combines TRBV30 with TRBJ2-1, with TRBD1 matching over 10 bases. The CDR3 is CAWSPDRGPYNEQFF. As DNA, the CDR3 is TGTGCCTGGAGTCCTGACAGGGGGCCTTACAATGAGCAGTTCTTC.